The present entry profiles one T cell receptor (beta chain) with its context. The PCR made use of 60 Vbeta and 13 Jbeta primers. Sequenced by immunoSEQ multiplex PCR; TCRdb stores in-frame clones only, minus some. The sample consists of about 170,000 clones, roughly two thirds of them appearing once. This record belongs to a study of cytomegalovirus exposure and HLA in healthy donors. The V gene end was trimmed by 3 bases and the J gene end by 6 bases; junction bases not matched to a gene: 12. From germline, CDR1 is WSHSY and CDR2 SAAADI. This CDR3 comprises 17 residues. The V and J genes are TRBV10-2 and TRBJ1-5, with TRBD1 matching 9 bases. Sequencing was carried out using PBMCs. The clonotype originates from a woman under 30 in good health and CMV-seropositive. This chain's CDR3 is CASSDGSRQGGRQPQHF. CDR3 nucleotides: TGCGCCAGCAGTGATGGATCCCGACAGGGGGGTCGTCAGCCCCAGCATTTT.